In this sample, the clone carrying this TCR beta chain turned up a few times. Its antigen remains unidentified. The authors reverse transcribed all of the isolated RNA, so sequencing captured expressed TCRB transcripts. The assay was immunoSEQ multiplex PCR, and TCRdb's table has in-frame clones only and misses some. This sample has 200,000 to 250,000 clones, with approximately 15% found just once. This specimen belongs to a study of beta chain features in type 1 diabetes. The CDR3 consists of 16 residues. In germline, CDR1 is MGHRA, CDR2 YSYEKL. V was trimmed by 0 bases and J by 6 bases, leaving 17 bases between them. Study results and caveats: TCRB CDR3s from Type 1 diabetes patients were moderately but significantly shorter in all four CD4+ subsets.

The sequence was obtained from a man aged 25-40 years with type 1 diabetes. Sequenced material: naive CD4+ T cells from blood. This chain links TRBV4-1 with TRBJ1-1; TRBD1 is a possible D gene (5 bases). The CDR3 protein is CASSQDRAPGWAEAFF. In DNA form, the CDR3 reads TGCGCCAGCAGCCAAGATCGAGCCCCAGGGTGGGCTGAAGCTTTCTTT.